Following are 27 T cell receptor beta chains from one sample sequenced in a study of T cell changes during pregnancy in multiple sclerosis. Here immunoSEQ multiplex PCR was the method, and the copy in TCRdb shows in-frame clones only, minus some. The table lists about 68,000 clones, less than 95% of them singletons. Sample: peripheral blood, taken in the second trimester of pregnancy. Every receptor here comes from a female donor with multiple sclerosis, enrolled in a pregnancy study.

The chain carries TRBV18 and TRBJ1-2, with a weak D call TRBD1 (6 bases). The CDR3 covers 14 residues. V was trimmed by 6 bases and J by 1 base, leaving 12 bases between them. Germline CDR1 KGHSH, CDR2 LQKENI. The CDR3 sequence is CASSPNRDNYGYTF. CDR3 nucleotides: TGTGCCAGCTCTCCTAACAGGGATAACTATGGCTACACCTTC. Combining the CDR3 with reference TRBV18 and TRBJ1-2 gives the whole variable domain NAGVMQNPRHLVRRRGQEARLRCSPMKGHSHVYWYRQLPEEGLKFMVYLQKENIIDESGMPKERFSAEFPKEGPSILRIQQVVRGDSAAYFCASSPNRDNYGYTFGSGTRLTVV.

The V and J genes are TRBV6-5 and TRBJ1-5; D is uncertain. CDR3 length: 14 residues. Germline loops: CDR1 MNHEY, CDR2 SVGAGI. Deletions cut 6 bases from V and 0 bases from J, with 9 bases between. CDR3 protein: CASSRGLSNQPQHF. In DNA, the CDR3 is TGTGCCAGCAGCCGGGGTCTTAGCAATCAGCCCCAGCATTTT.

The genes are TRBV9 and TRBJ2-5, with 9 bases lining up with TRBD2. Germline CDR1 SGDLS, CDR2 YYNGEE. The CDR3 contains 20 residues. The V gene end was trimmed by 0 bases and the J gene end by 4 bases; junction bases not matched to a gene: 19. The CDR3 coding sequence is TGTGCCAGCAGCGTAGCTACGCCCTTACCGGGACTAGCTTCCCTAGAGACCCAGTACTTC. Its protein product is CASSVATPLPGLASLETQYF.

CDR3 nucleotides: TGTGCCAGCAGCCGGGAGAGCCAAGAGACCCAGTACTTC. Translating gives CASSRESQETQYF. This chain links TRBV7-9 with TRBJ2-5; tentative D call: TRBD2 (6 bases). V was pared by 5 bases and J by 1 base, with 8 bases between. The CDR3 extends over 13 amino acids. Germline assignment: CDR1 SEHNR and CDR2 FQNEAQ (reference sequence).

This sequence joins TRBV2 and TRBJ1-3; maybe TRBD1 (5 bases). This CDR3 spans 14 amino acids. Germline CDR1 SNHLY, CDR2 FYNNEI. Trimming cost V 6 bases and J 2 bases, with 11 bases left between them. The CDR3 DNA reads as TGTGCCAGCAGGGGCATAGGGGCTGGAAACACCATATATTTT. This sequence encodes CASRGIGAGNTIYF.

V gene TRBV7-6 combines with J gene TRBJ1-1; perhaps TRBD1 as D (6 bases). The CDR3 has 14 residues. Germline V CDR1 and CDR2: SGHVS, FNYEAQ. Trimming pared 5 bases from V and 1 base from J, leaving 11 bases between. CDR3 protein: CASSPGGANTEAFF. The CDR3 nucleotides read TGTGCCAGCAGCCCGGGGGGGGCGAACACTGAAGCTTTCTTT.

J is TRBJ1-2 and V is TRBV11-2, with D unclear. CDR1 is SGHAT and CDR2 is FQNNGV in the germline V gene. The CDR3 length is 14 residues. The V and J ends lost 2 bases and 2 bases respectively, with 9 bases between them. CDR3 sequence: CASSLTLQNYGYTF. DNA for the CDR3: TGTGCCAGCAGCTTAACCCTACAGAACTATGGCTACACCTTC.

The chain employs TRBV6-5 and TRBJ1-1; 10 bases map to TRBD1. The trim removed 6 bases at V and 8 bases at J, leaving 9 bases unmatched. From germline, CDR1 is MNHEY and CDR2 SVGAGI. The CDR3 runs to 14 residues. The chain's CDR3 is CASRSGTGDLEAFF. Here the CDR3 DNA reads TGTGCCAGCAGGTCCGGGACAGGGGACTTAGAAGCTTTCTTT.

The chain uses TRBV6-5 and TRBJ2-7, with D perhaps TRBD1 (6 bases). The CDR3 spans 12 residues. Germline V gene data show CDR1 as MNHEY and CDR2 as SVGAGI. Trimming removed 8 bases at V and 2 bases at J, with 10 bases between. The CDR3 is CASGDIAYEQYF. CDR3 bases: TGTGCCAGCGGGGACATAGCCTACGAGCAGTACTTC.

The CDR3 sequence is CASSGVGTGTKNIQYF. Here the CDR3 DNA reads TGTGCCAGCAGTGGGGTTGGGACAGGGACCAAAAACATTCAGTACTTC. V gene TRBV2 combines with J gene TRBJ2-4; 9 nucleotides match TRBD1. Germline V CDR1 and CDR2: SNHLY, FYNNEI. V lost 4 bases and J lost 2; bases outside the gene matches: 6. CDR3 length equals 16 residues. Full variable domain (remainder filled in from reference TRBV2 and TRBJ2-4): EPEVTQTPSHQVTQMGQEVILRCVPISNHLYFYWYRQILGQKVEFLVSFYNNEISEKSEIFDDQFSVERPDGSNFTLKIRSTKLEDSAMYFCASSGVGTGTKNIQYFGAGTRLSVL.

This sequence joins TRBV19 and TRBJ2-7; D may be TRBD1 (6 bases). Trimming stripped 2 bases from V and 5 bases from J, with 16 bases between. The CDR3 spans 15 residues. Germline V gene data show CDR1 as LNHDA and CDR2 as SQIVND (reference sequence). This CDR3 reads CASSIQYQGLHEQYF. The CDR3 DNA is TGTGCCAGTAGTATACAGTACCAGGGGCTCCACGAGCAGTACTTC.

The chain links TRBV6-5 to TRBJ2-1; TRBD2 aligns across 7 bases. V was pared by 8 bases and J by 2 bases, with 6 bases of the junction left unmatched. The CDR3 is made up of 14 amino acids. CDR1 MNHEY and CDR2 SVGAGI come from the germline V gene. CDR3 coding DNA: TGTGCCAGCTCCTTGGGGGGGGCCTACAATGAGCAGTTCTTC. It codes for CASSLGGAYNEQFF.

The rearrangement joins TRBV6-4 to TRBJ2-1, with TRBD2 matching 9 bases. Trimming took 4 bases from V and 6 from J; bases not matched to a gene: 7. Germline CDR1 and CDR2: MRHNA and SNTAGT. The CDR3 is 15 residues long. CDR3 nucleotides: TGTGCCAGCAGTGTCCAACCGGGACTAGCCAATGAGCAGTTCTTC. Its translation: CASSVQPGLANEQFF.

The V and J genes are TRBV25-1 and TRBJ2-7; the D is unclear. CDR3 length equals 17 residues. The germline V and J ends were trimmed by 4 bases and 0 bases, with 19 bases remaining between them. The germline CDR1 and CDR2 sequences are MGHDK and SYGVNS. The CDR3 loop reads CASSGLKFGSRSYEQYF. Here the CDR3 DNA reads TGTGCCAGCAGTGGCCTCAAATTTGGTTCGCGCTCCTACGAGCAGTACTTC.

CDR3 in amino acids: CASSAEWDREYGYTF. In nucleotides, the CDR3 is TGTGCCAGCAGCGCGGAGTGGGACAGAGAGTATGGCTACACCTTC. The chain combines TRBV5-5 with TRBJ1-2, with 7 bases identical to TRBD1. J gave up 5 bases and V 4 bases, and 11 bases lay outside the gene matches. Germline V gives CDR1 SGHKS, CDR2 YYEKEE (reference sequence). The CDR3 runs to 15 residues.

The rearrangement links TRBV29-1 to TRBJ2-3; TRBD1 agrees at 10 bases. The CDR3 runs to 16 residues. From germline, CDR1 is SQVTM and CDR2 ANQGSEA. Trimming removed 5 bases from V and 3 bases from J; junction bases left unmatched: 11. The CDR3 loop reads CSVIRGRDRGTDTQYF. DNA of the CDR3: TGCAGCGTTATACGGGGACGGGACAGGGGTACAGATACGCAGTATTTT.

The V and J genes are TRBV6-6 and TRBJ1-6; TRBD1 matches 7 bases. Germline V gene sequence: CDR1 MNHNY, CDR2 SVGAGI (reference sequence). This CDR3 contains 16 residues. V lost 8 bases to trimming and J lost 8 bases; unmatched junction nucleotides: 15. The CDR3, as DNA: TGTGCCAGCTTTTCCGTAACGCTCCAGGGGGATTCACCCCTCCACTTT. Translated: CASFSVTLQGDSPLHF.

This clone showed up just a few times. The V gene is TRBV10-3, the J gene TRBJ1-2, with a possible D match to TRBD1 (5 bases). This CDR3 is built from 14 residues. V lost 4 bases and J 4 bases, leaving 13 bases between the germline ends. CDR1 ENHRY and CDR2 SYGVKD come from the germline V gene. CDR3: CAISGGGSLYGYTF. The CDR3 DNA is TGTGCCATCAGTGGCGGGGGGAGCCTCTATGGCTACACCTTC.

The CDR3 bases are TGTGCCAGCAGCGTAGGAGTCAGGGGGCGCGAGCAGTACTTC. Its translation is CASSVGVRGREQYF. This chain uses TRBV9 with TRBJ2-7; TRBD1 matches 8 bases. From germline, CDR1 is SGDLS and CDR2 YYNGEE. The CDR3 is made up of 14 amino acids. Trimming at V came to 0 bases and at J to 6 bases, leaving 5 bases not matched to a gene.

V is TRBV27 and J is TRBJ2-7, with 8 bases lining up with TRBD1. From germline, CDR1 is MNHEY and CDR2 SMNVEV (reference sequence). The CDR3 sequence is 13 residues long. V lost 7 bases to trimming and J lost 6 bases; unmatched junction nucleotides: 8. For the CDR3, the DNA is TGTGCCAGCACCCCAGGGGGCGGATCCGAGCAGTACTTC. This encodes CASTPGGGSEQYF.

The V call is TRBV4-1, the J call TRBJ2-7; TRBD2 might be the D (5 bases). Trimming left V 1 base short and J 4 bases short, with 8 bases between. Germline CDR1 and CDR2: MGHRA and YSYEKL. This CDR3 has 13 residues. In DNA, the CDR3 is TGCGCCAGCAGCCAAGCGGGGAGATACGAGCAGTACTTC. Protein: CASSQAGRYEQYF.

The chain employs TRBV6-5 and TRBJ1-2, with D uncertain. The CDR3 is 15 residues long. Germline V lookup: CDR1 MNHEY, CDR2 SVGAGI. V lost 2 bases, J lost 4 bases, and 14 bases lay in between. The CDR3 spells CASSYEGRRGYGYTF. DNA of the CDR3: TGTGCCAGCAGTTACGAGGGCAGGAGAGGCTATGGCTACACCTTC.

The V gene is TRBV7-2, the J gene TRBJ2-5; D unclear. The CDR3 runs 13 residues. With 6 bases removed from V and 4 bases from J, the gap between germline ends came to 12 bases. From germline, CDR1 is SGHTA and CDR2 FQGNSA. The CDR3 bases are TGTGCCAGCAGTTCATTCCACGGAGAGACCCAGTACTTC. This encodes CASSSFHGETQYF. Drawing the rest from reference TRBV7-2 and TRBJ2-5, the complete variable domain is GAGVSQSPSNKVTEKGKDVELRCDPISGHTALYWYRQSLGQGLEFLIYFQGNSAPDKSGLPSDRFSAERTGGSVSTLTIQRTQQEDSAVYLCASSSFHGETQYFGPGTRLLVL.

The CDR3 sequence is CAISEGRQYNEQFF. CDR3 in DNA: TGTGCCATCAGTGAGGGTAGACAGTACAATGAGCAGTTCTTC. The J gene is TRBJ2-1, the V gene TRBV10-3; tentative D call: TRBD1 (5 bases). The V end was cut by 2 bases, the J end by 4 bases, with 9 bases between. Germline lookup yields CDR1 ENHRY and CDR2 SYGVKD. CDR3 length: 14 amino acids.

The rearrangement links TRBV19 to TRBJ2-1; D is uncertain. In germline, CDR1 is LNHDA, CDR2 SQIVND (reference sequence). Trimming shortened V by 7 bases and J by 4 bases, and 5 bases separated the two germline ends. The CDR3 length is 11 residues. The CDR3 DNA reads TGTGCCAGTACCGGGTACAATGAGCAGTTCTTC. This gives the protein CASTGYNEQFF.

The chain uses TRBV7-2 and TRBJ2-3; D may be TRBD2 (5 bases). Germline loops: CDR1 SGHTA, CDR2 FQGNSA. The CDR3 has 16 residues. V lost 1 base, J lost 9 bases, and 20 bases lay in between. The CDR3 DNA follows: TGTGCCAGCAGCTTAGGAATGGTAGCCCTCACGGGAACGCAGTATTTT. It codes for CASSLGMVALTGTQYF.

V is TRBV4-1 and J is TRBJ1-3; no clear D. Germline CDR1 reads MGHRA; CDR2 reads YSYEKL. The CDR3 is 17 residues long. V was clipped by 1 base and J by 0 bases, with 13 bases between them. The CDR3 DNA follows: TGCGCCAGCAGCCAAGCGCAGAATTTTTTCTCTGGAAACACCATATATTTT. Translating gives CASSQAQNFFSGNTIYF.